The clone carrying this T cell receptor beta chain turned up a few times. Its antigen is unidentified. TCRdb re-called the 5' RACE reads with MiXCR, one entry per CDR3 protein. This table holds about 800,000 distinct CDR3 sequences, around 11% found once. The data are from a study of CD8 T cells in ankylosing spondylitis. General study findings and limits: Blood from ankylosing spondylitis patients appeared to carry a characteristic roughly 8-variant TCR beta motif.

The CDR3 runs to 16 residues. The germline gives CDR1 SQVTM, CDR2 ANQGSEA. Unmatched junction bases numbered 11, after V lost 5 bases and J lost 4 bases. The V and J genes are TRBV29-1 and TRBJ2-3, with 11 nucleotides matching TRBD2. This TCR was recovered from a male donor with ankylosing spondylitis. The specimen was blood, either unsorted or a sorted T cell fraction (not recorded which). DNA of the CDR3: TGCAGCGTTACAAATCTAGCGGGAGGCCGCCCAGATACGCAGTATTTT. It codes for CSVTNLAGGRPDTQYF.